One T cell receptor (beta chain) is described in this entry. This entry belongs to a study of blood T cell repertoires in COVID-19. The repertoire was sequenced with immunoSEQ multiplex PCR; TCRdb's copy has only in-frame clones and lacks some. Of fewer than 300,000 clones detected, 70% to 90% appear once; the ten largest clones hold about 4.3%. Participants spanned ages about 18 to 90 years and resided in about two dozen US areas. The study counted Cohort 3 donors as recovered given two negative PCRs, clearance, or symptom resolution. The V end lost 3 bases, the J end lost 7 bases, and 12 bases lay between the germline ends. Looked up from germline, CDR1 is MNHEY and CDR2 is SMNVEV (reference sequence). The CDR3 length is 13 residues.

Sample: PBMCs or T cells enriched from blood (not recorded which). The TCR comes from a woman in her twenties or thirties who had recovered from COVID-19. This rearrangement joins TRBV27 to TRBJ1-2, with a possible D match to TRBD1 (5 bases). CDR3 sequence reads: CASSFDGGGGYTF. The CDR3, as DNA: TGTGCCAGCAGTTTCGACGGGGGTGGTGGCTACACCTTC.